This T cell receptor (beta chain) comes out of a study of blood T cell repertoires in COVID-19. Study summary: Some COVID-19 samples were acute and others convalescent; all came from the United States, Italy and Spain. T cells, B-cell-depleted T cells, or PBMCs provided the cDNA or gDNA that served as material.

This clone was seen a handful of times. The germline CDR1 and CDR2 sequences are SQVTM and ANQGSEA. This CDR3 comprises 13 residues. Trimming removed 7 bases from V and 0 bases from J, with 12 bases in between. Per the authors' pipeline: Reference gene primer amplification gave estimated nucleated cell counts. Repertoires were generated with immunoSEQ multiplex PCR, while TCRdb's copy carries only in-frame clones and drops some. V and J calls and clone size follow that table, whereas D and trimming were derived from the DNA. The data contain 100,000 to 150,000 clones, more than 70% of them seen just once; the ten biggest clones take up over 1.1%.

This receptor was identified in a man between 60 and 70 years old with acute or convalescent COVID-19. This rearrangement joins TRBV29-1 to TRBJ1-1; D is uncertain. Sequencing was done on a sample of peripheral blood. The CDR3 loop is CSAYSRMNTEAFF. The CDR3 nucleotides are TGCAGCGCGTACTCTAGGATGAACACTGAAGCTTTCTTT.